This T cell receptor (beta chain) was sequenced in a study of cytomegalovirus exposure and HLA in healthy donors. PCR involved 60 Vbeta and 13 Jbeta primers. TCRdb keeps only in-frame clones here, not all; method: immunoSEQ multiplex PCR. The sample carries fewer than 140,000 clones, over 70% recorded once. General observations from the study: It was reportedly the case that the classifier diagnosed cytomegalovirus status with high specificity and sensitivity.

On this clone itself: Antigen unknown.

This CDR3 region has 15 residues. The germline CDR1 and CDR2 sequences are SGHVS and FQNEAQ. Trimming left V 5 bases short and J 3 bases short, with 16 bases between. This clonotype originated in a female donor in good health and CMV-seronegative. The genes are TRBV7-8 and TRBJ1-1; TRBD1 might be the D (6 bases). The sequenced sample was PBMCs. The CDR3 loop is CASSPGDKTHTEAFF. The CDR3, as DNA: TGTGCCAGCAGCCCTGGGGACAAAACGCACACTGAAGCTTTCTTT.